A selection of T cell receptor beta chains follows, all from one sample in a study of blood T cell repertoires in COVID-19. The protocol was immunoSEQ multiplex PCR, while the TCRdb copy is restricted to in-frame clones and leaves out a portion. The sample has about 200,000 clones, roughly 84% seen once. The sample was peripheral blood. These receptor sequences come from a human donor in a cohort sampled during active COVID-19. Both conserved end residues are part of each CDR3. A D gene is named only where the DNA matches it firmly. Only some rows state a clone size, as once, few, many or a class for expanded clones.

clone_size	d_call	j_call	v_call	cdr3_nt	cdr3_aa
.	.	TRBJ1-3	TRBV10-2	TGCGCCAGCAGTGATCAGAACTCTGGAAACACCATATATTTT	CASSDQNSGNTIYF
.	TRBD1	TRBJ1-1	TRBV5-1	TGCGCCAGCAGCTTAGGGACAGGGGGCCCTATGAACACTGAAGCTTTCTTT	CASSLGTGGPMNTEAFF
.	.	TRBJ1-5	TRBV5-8	TGTGCCAGCAGCTTGGTCAGTGTTCTTAGCAATCAGCCCCAGCATTTT	CASSLVSVLSNQPQHF
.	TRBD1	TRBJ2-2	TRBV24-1	TGTGCCACCAGTGATACGCCCGGGACAGGGGGCACCGGGGAGCTGTTTTTT	CATSDTPGTGGTGELFF
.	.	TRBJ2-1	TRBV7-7	TGTGCTAGCAGCCCACTTAGTCCGGGCAAGAGGGTGCAGTTCTTC	CASSPLSPGKRVQFF
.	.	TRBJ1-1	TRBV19	TGTGCCAGTATGCCGGTTATGAACACTGAAGCTTTCTTT	CASMPVMNTEAFF
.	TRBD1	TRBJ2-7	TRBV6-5	TGTGCCAGCAGTCTGGACAGGGACGGCGAGCAGTACTTC	CASSLDRDGEQYF
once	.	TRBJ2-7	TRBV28	TGTGCCAGCACTTCCGGGACACCGGCATACTACGAGCAGTACTTC	CASTSGTPAYYEQYF
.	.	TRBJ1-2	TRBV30	TGTGCCTGGAGTAGCCGGGGGGGGGATGGCTACACCTTC	CAWSSRGGDGYTF
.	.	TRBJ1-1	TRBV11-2	TGTGCCAGCAGCTACTCCCCGCCCACTGAAGCTTTCTTT	CASSYSPPTEAFF
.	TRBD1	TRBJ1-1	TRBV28	TGTGCCAGCAGAACCCACAGGGGGCGCGGGAGCACTGAAGCTTTCTTT	CASRTHRGRGSTEAFF
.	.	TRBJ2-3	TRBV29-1	TGCAGCGTTGAAGAGTCGGGAGCGACAGATACGCAGTATTTT	CSVEESGATDTQYF
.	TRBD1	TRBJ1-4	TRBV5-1	TGCGCCAGCAGCCAACGACAGGGCGAAAAACTGTTTTTT	CASSQRQGEKLFF
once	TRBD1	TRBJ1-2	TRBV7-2	TGTGCCAGCAAGGCAGGCATCCGGACAGGGATCTATGGCTACACCTTC	CASKAGIRTGIYGYTF
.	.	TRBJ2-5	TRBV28	TGTGCCAGCAGTCCCCCGGAGGGGGCGGGGGAGACCCAGTACTTC	CASSPPEGAGETQYF
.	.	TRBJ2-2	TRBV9	TGTGCCAGCACGCGGGGGAACACCGGGGAGCTGTTTTTT	CASTRGNTGELFF
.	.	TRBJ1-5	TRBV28	TGTGCCAGCAGTGCTGAGTGGTATCAGCCCCAGCATTTT	CASSAEWYQPQHF
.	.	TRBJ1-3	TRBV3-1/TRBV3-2	TGTGCCAGCAGCCACCCGAATCGACAGGCCTCTGGAAACACCATATATTTT	CASSHPNRQASGNTIYF
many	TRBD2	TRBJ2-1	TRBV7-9	TGTGCCAGCAGCTTACAGGCCGGACTAGCAACTTACAATGAGCAGTTCTTC	CASSLQAGLATYNEQFF
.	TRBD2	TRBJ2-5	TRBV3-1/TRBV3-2	TGTGCCAGCAGCCAAGACACCGGGACTAACGAAGAGACCCAGTACTTC	CASSQDTGTNEETQYF
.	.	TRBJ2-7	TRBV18	TGTGCCAGCTCACCACCAGCTACCTACGAGCAGTACTTC	CASSPPATYEQYF
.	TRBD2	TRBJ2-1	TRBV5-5	TGTGCCAGCAGCTTTCTCCACGCGGGAGGGTCCCAGGGGAATGAGCAGTTCTTC	CASSFLHAGGSQGNEQFF
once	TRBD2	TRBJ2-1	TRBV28	TGTGCCAGCAGTTCCTTGGGTGGCGGGGGGTACAATGAGCAGTTCTTC	CASSSLGGGGYNEQFF
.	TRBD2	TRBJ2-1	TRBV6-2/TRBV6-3	TGTGCCAGCAGTTCGGGACTAGCGGGAGTCGATGAGCAGTTCTTC	CASSSGLAGVDEQFF
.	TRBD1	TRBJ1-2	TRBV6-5	TGTGCCACCCAACAGGGGGCAAACTATGGCTACACCTTC	CATQQGANYGYTF
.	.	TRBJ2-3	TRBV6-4	TGTGCCAACAGCAGGGCCGGGACACCCGCGAGTACAGATACGCAGTATTTT	CANSRAGTPASTDTQYF
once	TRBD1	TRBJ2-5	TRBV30	TGTGCCTGGAGCATTCCGACAGGGGGAGGAGAGACCCAGTACTTC	CAWSIPTGGGETQYF
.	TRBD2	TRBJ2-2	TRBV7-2	TGTGCCAGCAGCTCTTTACTAGCGGCCACCGGGGAGCTGTTTTTT	CASSSLLAATGELFF
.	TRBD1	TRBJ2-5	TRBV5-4	TGTGCCAGTAGACAGGGGGCGTCTCAAGAGACCCAGTACTTC	CASRQGASQETQYF
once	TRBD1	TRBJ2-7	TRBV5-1	TGCGCCAGCAGCTCAGGAACGGGGACAGGGCTAACCCCATACCCCTCTCCCTACGAGCAGTACTTC	CASSSGTGTGLTPYPSPYEQYF
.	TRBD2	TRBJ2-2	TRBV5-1	TGCGCCAGCAGCCCGGGACTATCGAACACCGGGGAGCTGTTTTTT	CASSPGLSNTGELFF
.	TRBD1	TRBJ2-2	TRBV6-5	TGTGCCAGCAGTTTACGACAGGGGGTGCGCGGGGAGCTGTTTTTT	CASSLRQGVRGELFF
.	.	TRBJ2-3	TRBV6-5	TGTGCCAGCAGCGTTGGGCTAGCGCCCACAGATACGCAGTATTTT	CASSVGLAPTDTQYF
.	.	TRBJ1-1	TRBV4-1	TGCGCCAGCAGCCAATACAGGGAAGCCAGGACTGAAGCTTTCTTT	CASSQYREARTEAFF
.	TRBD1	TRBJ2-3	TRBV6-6	TGTGCCACCCGACAGGGATCTAGCACAGATACGCAGTATTTT	CATRQGSSTDTQYF
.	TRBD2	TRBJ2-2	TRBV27	TGTGCCAGCAGTTCCCGACTAGCGGTTGGCACCGGGGAGCTGTTTTTT	CASSSRLAVGTGELFF
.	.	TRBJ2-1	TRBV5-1	TGCGCCAGCAGCTTGTTGGTCAGGGGGGACGTCGATGAGCAGTTCTTC	CASSLLVRGDVDEQFF
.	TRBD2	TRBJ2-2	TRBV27	TGTGCCAGCAGTTTTATCCGGACTAGCGGGAGGACCCCGACCGGGGAGCTGTTTTTT	CASSFIRTSGRTPTGELFF
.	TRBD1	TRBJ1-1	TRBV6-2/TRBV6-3	TGTGCCAGCAGTTACTGGGAGGGCAGGGGGCGTACTGAAGCTTTCTTT	CASSYWEGRGRTEAFF
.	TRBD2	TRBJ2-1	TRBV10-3	TGTGCCATCAGTGGTACTAGCGGGGACCGCGGGGGCGATGAGCAGTTCTTC	CAISGTSGDRGGDEQFF
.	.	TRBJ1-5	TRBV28	TGTGCCAGCAGTTTACGACGGGACAATCAGCCCCAGCATTTT	CASSLRRDNQPQHF
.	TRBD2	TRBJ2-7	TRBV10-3	TGTGCCATCAGTGAGCGGACTAGCGGGAAGGGCGAGCAGTACTTC	CAISERTSGKGEQYF
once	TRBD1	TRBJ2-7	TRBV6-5	TGTGCCAGCAGCCAGGGACAGTCCTACGAGCAGTACTTC	CASSQGQSYEQYF
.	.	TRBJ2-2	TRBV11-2	TGTGCCAGCGGCCGGACAGCGAACACCGGGGAGCTGTTTTTT	CASGRTANTGELFF
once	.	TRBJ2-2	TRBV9	TGTGCCAGCAGCGTAGCGGGGGGCCGGACCGGGGAGCTGTTTTTT	CASSVAGGRTGELFF
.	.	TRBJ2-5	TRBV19	TGTGCCAGTAGTATCGGGACACCCCGGGAGACCCAGTACTTC	CASSIGTPRETQYF
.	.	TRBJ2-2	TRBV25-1	TGTGCCAGCAGTGAAATAGACAGAAACACCGGGGAGCTGTTTTTT	CASSEIDRNTGELFF
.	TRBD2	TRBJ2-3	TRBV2	TGTGCCAGCAGTCCTGGACTAGCGGGAGGAGGGGATACGCAGTATTTT	CASSPGLAGGGDTQYF
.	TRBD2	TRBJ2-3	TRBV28	TGTGCCAGCAGTTCCCGGACTAGCGGGAGGGTCGGAGATACGCAGTATTTT	CASSSRTSGRVGDTQYF
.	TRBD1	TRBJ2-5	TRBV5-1	TGCGCCAGCAGCTTGGGCGGGACAGGGGGAGAGACCCAGTACTTC	CASSLGGTGGETQYF
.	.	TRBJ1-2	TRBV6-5	TGTGCCAGCAGTTACTCGGGAGGGTTGGCCTATGGCTACACCTTC	CASSYSGGLAYGYTF
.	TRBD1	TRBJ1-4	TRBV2	TGTGCCAGCAGTGTGGACAGGTCGGAAAAACTGTTTTTT	CASSVDRSEKLFF
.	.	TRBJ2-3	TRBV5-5	TGTGCCAGCAGCTTGAGCATACAGGGTCCCCAATGGGTCACAGATACGCAGTATTTT	CASSLSIQGPQWVTDTQYF
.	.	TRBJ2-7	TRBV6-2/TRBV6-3	TGTGCCAGCAGTTACAGCCCCACCTACGAGCAGTACTTC	CASSYSPTYEQYF